These 12 T cell receptor beta chains were all obtained from the same sample, sequenced in a study of molecular identifiers for immune sequencing clone quantification. TCRdb re-derived calls from the PCR reads in MiXCR, one entry per CDR3 protein. The data show about 65,000 distinct CDR3 sequences, 18% seen once. What was sequenced was naive CD8+ T cells from blood, with Jurkat cell RNA spiked in. Indicated subset: FACS-sorted CD8+CD4-CCR7+CD45RA+ naive T cells. Source of these receptors: a human donor in good health. Some libraries in this study had Jurkat cell RNA spiked in.

Many counts were recorded for this clonotype. This chain uses TRBV12-3 or TRBV12-4 with TRBJ1-1; no clear D gene. CDR3 length: 13 amino acids. V lost 3 bases and J 5 bases, leaving 10 bases between the germline ends. CDR3 nucleotide sequence: TGTGCCAGCAGTTTGGGATGGAGGACTGAAGCTTTCTTT. It yields the protein CASSLGWRTEAFF.

A few counts support this clonotype. The V call is TRBV9, the J call TRBJ2-7; 8 bases match TRBD2. The length of the CDR3 is 14 residues. Germline CDR1 reads SGDLS; CDR2 reads YYNGEE. J lost 4 bases, V lost 4 bases, and 7 bases had no gene match. CDR3 sequence (DNA): TGTGCCAGCAGCCCGGGGAGCGGGGGATACGAGCAGTACTTC. Amino acid sequence: CASSPGSGGYEQYF.

The sample holds many counts of this clonotype. The chain is built from TRBV15 and TRBJ2-3; D perhaps matches TRBD2 (5 bases). The CDR3 runs 16 residues. V lost 5 bases and J lost 0, with 15 bases in between. Germline CDR1 reads LNHNV; CDR2 reads YYDKDF (reference sequence). For the CDR3, the DNA is TGTGCCACCAGCTCCGTAGAGGGCCCTAGCACAGATACGCAGTATTTT. As protein: CATSSVEGPSTDTQYF.

This clonotype showed up many times. The chain links TRBV27 to TRBJ2-1; possibly TRBD1 for D (6 bases). CDR1 and CDR2 from the germline V gene are MNHEY and SMNVEV (reference sequence). The CDR3 contains 13 residues. Trimming left V 2 bases short and J 4 bases short, with 6 bases between. The CDR3 region has the DNA TGTGCCAGCAGTTTACAGGGGTACAATGAGCAGTTCTTC. It encodes CASSLQGYNEQFF.

This clonotype was seen only a few times. No conserved phenylalanine or tryptophan ends this CDR3, so it is likely a read error. The genes are TRBV4-2 and TRBJ2-7, with D unclear. CDR3 size: 12 residues. Germline V lookup: CDR1 LGHNA, CDR2 YNFKEQ. Trimming took off 1 base at V and 7 bases at J, with 8 bases between the two ends. CDR3 amino acids: CASSQGLGEQYL. CDR3 sequence (DNA): TGTGCCAGCAGCCAAGGACTGGGGGAGCAGTACCTC.

The sample holds many counts of this clonotype. V is TRBV6-6 and J is TRBJ2-5; D remains unclear. Trimming took off 5 bases at V and 3 bases at J, with 10 bases between the two ends. Germline-derived CDR1 and CDR2 are MNHNY and SVGAGI (reference sequence). The CDR3 contains 13 residues. The CDR3 protein is CASSNGPKETQYF. CDR3 DNA sequence: TGTGCCAGCAGTAACGGTCCGAAAGAGACCCAGTACTTC.

This clonotype came up many times. The rearrangement joins TRBV6-5 to TRBJ2-7, with unresolved D. CDR3 length: 14 residues. V was clipped by 3 bases and J by 2 bases, with 11 bases between them. Germline CDR1 reads MNHEY; CDR2 reads SVGAGI. CDR3 residues: CASSYEEETYEQYF. CDR3 bases: TGTGCCAGCAGTTATGAGGAAGAGACCTACGAGCAGTACTTC.

This clonotype has a count of ten or more. This chain uses TRBV14 with TRBJ2-1, with D possibly TRBD2 on 6 matching bases. The CDR3 consists of 14 residues. Trimming took 4 bases from V and 4 from J, leaving 11 bases between them. The V gene's germline CDR1 is SGHDN and CDR2 FVKESK. Here the CDR3 DNA reads TGTGCCAGCAGCCCGAGACTAGGGTACAATGAGCAGTTCTTC. This gives the protein CASSPRLGYNEQFF. The whole variable domain, remainder taken from reference TRBV14 and TRBJ2-1, is EAGVTQFPSHSVIEKGQTVTLRCDPISGHDNLYWYRRVMGKEIKFLLHFVKESKQDESGMPNNRFLAERTGGTYSTLKVQPAELEDSGVYFCASSPRLGYNEQFFGPGTRLTVL.

In the case of this clonotype: The junction shows a germline mismatch at one end, possibly a read error. The gene calls are TRBV9 and TRBJ1-1, with TRBD1 as a possible D gene (6 bases). From germline, CDR1 is SGDLS and CDR2 YYNGEE. CDR3 length equals 13 residues. The CDR3 DNA follows: TGTGCCAGCAGCGAGGGGGATAACACTGAAGCTTCCTTT. Translating it yields CASSEGDNTEASF.

This clonotype was seen many times. The V call is TRBV12-3 or TRBV12-4, the J call TRBJ1-5, with D tentatively TRBD1 (6 bases). V was trimmed by 5 bases and J by 5 bases, leaving 13 bases between them. The CDR3 runs 14 residues. The CDR3, as DNA: TGTGCCAGCAGTCTAGGGGGAGAGGATCAGCCCCAGCATTTT. Translated, it gives CASSLGGEDQPQHF.

Details on this clonotype: A much larger clone differs from this one at a single base, so this may be a read error. This CDR3 fails to terminate in the conserved phenylalanine or tryptophan, so it likely reflects a read error. Here the CDR3 DNA reads TGCAGTGCTAGAGTATCAGCGGGAGTACTCAATGAGCAGTTCTCC. This translates into CSARVSAGVLNEQFS. The gene calls are TRBV20-1 and TRBJ2-1, with TRBD2 matching over 8 bases. V shed 1 base and J 6 bases; nucleotides not matched to a gene: 8. The CDR3 runs 15 residues. Germline CDR1 and CDR2: DFQATT and SNEGSKA (reference sequence).

The V call is TRBV7-3, the J call TRBJ2-7, with unresolved D. Germline values: CDR1 SGHTA, CDR2 FQGTGA. With 7 bases removed from V and 0 bases from J, the gap between germline ends came to 28 bases. The CDR3 runs to 19 residues. This CDR3 reads CASTLRDPNSAASSYEQYF. The DNA of the CDR3 is TGTGCCAGCACCCTTAGGGATCCTAACTCGGCGGCGAGCTCCTACGAGCAGTACTTC.